This T cell receptor (beta chain) appears in the sequencing data of a study of blood T cell repertoires in COVID-19. Study-wide context: The United States, Italy and Spain provided the acute and convalescent COVID-19 samples.

This CDR3 contains 13 residues. Trimming took 5 bases from V and 9 from J, leaving 16 bases between them. Germline CDR1 reads SGHNT; CDR2 reads YENEEA. Source study methods: Reference gene primer amplification in the assay estimated nucleated cell counts. Some clones are missing from TCRdb's copy, which holds only in-frame ones; the method was immunoSEQ multiplex PCR. That table is the source of V, J and clone size, and D and trimming were worked out from the DNA. Of 110,000 to 150,000 clones listed, around 80% are singletons. This chain connects TRBV11-3 to TRBJ1-1, with D possibly TRBD1 on 6 matching bases. Sequenced: peripheral blood. The origin of this receptor is a woman aged 50 to 65 with acute or convalescent COVID-19. The DNA for the CDR3 is TGTGCCAGCAGCGCACGGGAAACAGGGAAAGCTTTCTTT. Amino acid sequence: CASSARETGKAFF.